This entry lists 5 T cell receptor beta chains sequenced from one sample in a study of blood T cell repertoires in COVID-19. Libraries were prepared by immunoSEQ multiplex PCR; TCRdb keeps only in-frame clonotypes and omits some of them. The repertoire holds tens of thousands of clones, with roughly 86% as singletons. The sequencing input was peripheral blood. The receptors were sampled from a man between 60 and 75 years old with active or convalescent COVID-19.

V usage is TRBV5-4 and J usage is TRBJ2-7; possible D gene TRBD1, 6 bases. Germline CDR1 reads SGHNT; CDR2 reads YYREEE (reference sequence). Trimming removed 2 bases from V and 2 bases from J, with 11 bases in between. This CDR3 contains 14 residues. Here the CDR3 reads CASSFRQEAYEQYF. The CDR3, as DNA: TGTGCCAGCAGCTTCCGACAGGAGGCCTACGAGCAGTACTTC.

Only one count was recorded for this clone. The CDR3 is CAWSVEQANEKLFF. The CDR3 region has the DNA TGTGCCTGGAGTGTCGAACAGGCGAATGAAAAACTGTTTTTT. This sequence joins TRBV30 and TRBJ1-4, with TRBD1 as a possible D gene (5 bases). CDR3 length equals 14 residues. Germline-derived CDR1 and CDR2 are GTSNPN and SVGIG (reference sequence). V was trimmed by 0 bases and J by 5 bases, leaving 10 bases between them.

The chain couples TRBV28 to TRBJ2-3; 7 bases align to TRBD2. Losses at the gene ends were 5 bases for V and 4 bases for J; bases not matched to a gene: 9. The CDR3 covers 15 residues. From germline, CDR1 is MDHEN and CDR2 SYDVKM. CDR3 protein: CASSRLAGGPDTQYF. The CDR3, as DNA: TGTGCCAGCAGTCGACTAGCAGGCGGGCCAGATACGCAGTATTTT.

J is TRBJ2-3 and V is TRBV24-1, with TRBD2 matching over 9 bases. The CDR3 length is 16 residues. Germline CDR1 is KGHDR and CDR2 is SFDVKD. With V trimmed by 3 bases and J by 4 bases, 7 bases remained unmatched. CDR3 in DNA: TGTGCCACCAGTGATCTGGGCGGGGGGGCCTCAGATACGCAGTATTTT. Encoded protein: CATSDLGGGASDTQYF.

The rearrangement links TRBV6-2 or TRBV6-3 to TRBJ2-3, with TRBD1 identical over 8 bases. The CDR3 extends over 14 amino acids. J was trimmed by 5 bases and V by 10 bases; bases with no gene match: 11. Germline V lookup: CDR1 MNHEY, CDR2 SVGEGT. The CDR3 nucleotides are TGTGCCACCAACCCGGGACAGGAGATAGATACGCAGTATTTT. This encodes CATNPGQEIDTQYF.